One and the same sample provided the 12 T cell receptor beta chains below, sequenced in a study of control samples from healthy donors and cancer patients. Data came from immunoSEQ multiplex PCR; TCRdb stores just in-frame clones and leaves some out. The sample shows about 150,000 clones, 93% of them seen only once. Sequencing input: blood. The receptors shown here come from a man aged 45-65 years in good health.

The CDR3 loop is CAISESEQGRSEQYF. CDR3 sequence (DNA): TGTGCCATCAGTGAGTCGGAACAGGGCAGATCCGAGCAGTACTTC. The J gene is TRBJ2-7, the V gene TRBV10-3; a weak D match, TRBD1 (6 bases). Germline CDR1 reads ENHRY; CDR2 reads SYGVKD. The CDR3 is 15 residues long. Deletions cut 0 bases from V and 6 bases from J, with 15 bases between.

This rearrangement joins TRBV24-1 to TRBJ2-1, with TRBD2 identical over 15 bases. Germline lookup yields CDR1 KGHDR and CDR2 SFDVKD. The V gene end was trimmed by 6 bases and the J gene end by 8 bases; junction bases not matched to a gene: 7. The CDR3 has 16 residues. As DNA, the CDR3 is TGTGCCACCAGTTCGCCGGGACTAGCGGGAGGTCATGAGCAGTTCTTC. Protein product: CATSSPGLAGGHEQFF.

V and J are TRBV29-1 and TRBJ1-1; possibly TRBD1 for D (6 bases). Germline assignment: CDR1 SQVTM and CDR2 ANQGSEA. Trimming took 4 bases from V and 1 from J, leaving 10 bases between them. The CDR3 sequence is 13 residues long. The CDR3 bases are TGCAGCGTTGTTGGACAGAAGAACACTGAAGCTTTCTTT. Protein: CSVVGQKNTEAFF. Using reference TRBV29-1 and TRBJ1-1 for the parts outside the CDR3, the full variable domain is SAVISQKPSRDICQRGTSLTIQCQVDSQVTMMFWYRQQPGQSLTLIATANQGSEATYESGFVIDKFPISRPNLTFSTLTVSNMSPEDSSIYLCSVVGQKNTEAFFGQGTRLTVV.

The chain employs TRBV7-9 and TRBJ1-1; 10 positions agree with TRBD1. The junction had 3 bases not matched to a gene; V was cut back by 0 bases and J by 2 bases. This CDR3 comprises 16 residues. Germline CDR1 reads SEHNR; CDR2 reads FQNEAQ (reference sequence). The CDR3 coding sequence is TGTGCCAGCAGCTTAGCGGGGACAGGGGAAAACACTGAAGCTTTCTTT. It translates to CASSLAGTGENTEAFF.

This clone was picked up a small number of times. Other nucleotide sequences from this sample produce the same CDR3. This rearrangement joins TRBV5-1 to TRBJ2-1; possibly TRBD2 for D (5 bases). CDR3 length: 12 residues. Germline V lookup: CDR1 SGHRS, CDR2 YFSETQ. Trimming stripped 0 bases from V and 7 bases from J, with 5 bases between. The CDR3 reads CASSLGGNEQFF. Here the CDR3 DNA reads TGCGCCAGCAGCTTGGGAGGGAATGAGCAGTTCTTC.

This chain connects TRBV9 to TRBJ2-2, with D perhaps TRBD1 (5 bases). The V gene's germline CDR1 is SGDLS and CDR2 YYNGEE. Trimming took off 1 base at V and 5 bases at J, with 9 bases between the two ends. This CDR3 has 14 amino acids. CDR3 sequence: CASSVRQGTGELFF. In nucleotides, the CDR3 is TGTGCCAGCAGCGTACGTCAGGGTACCGGGGAGCTGTTTTTT.

This chain connects TRBV11-2 to TRBJ2-7; 8 bases are shared with TRBD1. This CDR3 comprises 13 residues. The V segment lost 7 bases and the J segment 4 bases; nucleotides outside the gene matches: 6. Germline values: CDR1 SGHAT, CDR2 FQNNGV. CDR3 region: CASTRQGLYEQYF. The CDR3 region has the DNA TGTGCCAGCACGCGACAGGGGCTATACGAGCAGTACTTC.

V usage is TRBV7-6 and J usage is TRBJ1-1; a possible D gene is TRBD1 (6 bases). Trimming removed 5 bases from V and 1 base from J, with 17 bases in between. The CDR3 has 16 residues. Germline CDR1 SGHVS, CDR2 FNYEAQ. The CDR3 sequence is CASSNRQGLGNTEAFF. The CDR3 bases are TGTGCCAGCAGCAACCGCCAGGGGCTTGGGAACACTGAAGCTTTCTTT. Looking up the rest from reference TRBV7-6 and TRBJ1-1 gives the full variable domain: GAGVSQSPRYKVTKRGQDVALRCDPISGHVSLYWYRQALGQGPEFLTYFNYEAQQDKSGLPNDRFSAERPEGSISTLTIQRTEQRDSAMYRCASSNRQGLGNTEAFFGQGTRLTVV.

This clone was seen once. V and J are TRBV5-6 and TRBJ1-6, with D unresolved. CDR1 and CDR2 (germline): SGHDT, YYEEEE. V was clipped by 1 base and J by 0 bases, with 14 bases between them. This CDR3 is built from 18 residues. In DNA, the CDR3 is TGTGCCAGCAGCTTGTTTGCGGTGCCGGGCTCCTATAATTCACCCCTCCACTTT. Its protein product is CASSLFAVPGSYNSPLHF.

The chain employs TRBV6-5 and TRBJ1-5; the match to TRBD1 covers 7 bases. The CDR3 runs to 14 residues. The junction had 9 bases not matched to a gene; V was cut back by 10 bases and J by 3 bases. Germline lookup yields CDR1 MNHEY and CDR2 SVGAGI. CDR3 protein: CATRDSSFNQPQHF. The CDR3 nucleotides are TGTGCCACCAGGGACAGTTCCTTCAATCAGCCCCAGCATTTT.

This clone was seen many times. V and J are TRBV4-1 and TRBJ1-6; D not certain. The germline V and J ends were trimmed by 2 bases and 0 bases, with 11 bases remaining between them. The germline gives CDR1 MGHRA, CDR2 YSYEKL. The CDR3 consists of 17 residues. The CDR3 sequence is CASSQLDLLSYNSPLHF. The CDR3 coding sequence is TGCGCCAGCAGCCAACTGGACTTACTCTCCTATAATTCACCCCTCCACTTT.

The chain carries TRBV28 and TRBJ1-5; 8 positions agree with TRBD1. Losses at the gene ends were 6 bases for V and 5 bases for J; bases not matched to a gene: 9. The CDR3 has 15 residues. Per germline, CDR1 MDHEN and CDR2 SYDVKM. CDR3 region: CASSNYDRGDQPQHF. The CDR3 region has the DNA TGTGCCAGCAGCAATTACGACAGGGGAGATCAGCCCCAGCATTTT.